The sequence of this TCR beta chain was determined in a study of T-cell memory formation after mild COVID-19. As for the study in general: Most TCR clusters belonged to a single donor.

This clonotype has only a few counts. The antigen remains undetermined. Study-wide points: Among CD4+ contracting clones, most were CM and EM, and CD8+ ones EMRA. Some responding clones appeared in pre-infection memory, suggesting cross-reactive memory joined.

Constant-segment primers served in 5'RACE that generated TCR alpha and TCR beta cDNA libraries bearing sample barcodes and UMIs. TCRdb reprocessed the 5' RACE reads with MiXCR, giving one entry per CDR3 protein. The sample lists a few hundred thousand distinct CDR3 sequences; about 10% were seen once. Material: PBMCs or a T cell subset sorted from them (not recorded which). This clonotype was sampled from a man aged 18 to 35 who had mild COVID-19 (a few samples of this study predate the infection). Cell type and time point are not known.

The DNA of the CDR3 is TGTGCCAGCAGCTCGGCCAGGGGGGAGCAAGAGACCCAGTACTTC. It specifies CASSSARGEQETQYF. This sequence joins TRBV7-9 and TRBJ2-5, with D tentatively TRBD1 (7 bases). Germline lookup yields CDR1 SEHNR and CDR2 FQNEAQ (reference sequence). The CDR3 has 15 residues. Trimming shortened V by 4 bases and J by 2 bases, and 14 bases separated the two germline ends.